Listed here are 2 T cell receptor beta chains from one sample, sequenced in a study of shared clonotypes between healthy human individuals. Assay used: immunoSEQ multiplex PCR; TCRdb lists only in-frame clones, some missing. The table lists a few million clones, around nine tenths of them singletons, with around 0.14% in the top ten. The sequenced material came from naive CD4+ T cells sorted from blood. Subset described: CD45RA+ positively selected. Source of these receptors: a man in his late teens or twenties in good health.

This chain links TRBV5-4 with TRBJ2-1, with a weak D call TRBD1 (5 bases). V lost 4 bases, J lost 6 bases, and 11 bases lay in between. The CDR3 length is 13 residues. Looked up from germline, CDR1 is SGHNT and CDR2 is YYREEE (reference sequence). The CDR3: CASSVDRFNEQFF. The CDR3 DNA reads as TGTGCCAGCAGCGTAGACAGATTCAATGAGCAGTTCTTC.

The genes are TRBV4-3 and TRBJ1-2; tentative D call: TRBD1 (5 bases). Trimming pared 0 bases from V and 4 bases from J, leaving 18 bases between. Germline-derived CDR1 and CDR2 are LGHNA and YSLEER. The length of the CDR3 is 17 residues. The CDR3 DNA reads TGCGCCAGCAGCCAAGATGTGTCAGGGAGGTCAGTCTATGGCTACACCTTC. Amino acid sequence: CASSQDVSGRSVYGYTF.